These 3 T cell receptor beta chains were sequenced from one sample in a study of cytomegalovirus exposure and HLA in healthy donors. PCR primers comprised 60 Vbeta and 13 Jbeta primers. Assay used: immunoSEQ multiplex PCR; TCRdb lists only in-frame clones, some missing. The data hold around 170,000 clones, with approximately 80% observed a single time. Sequences were obtained from PBMCs. The receptor set was obtained from a woman aged 18-30 years in good health and CMV-seronegative.

The gene calls are TRBV18 and TRBJ2-2, with D possibly TRBD2 on 6 matching bases. This CDR3 has 15 residues. CDR1 is KGHSH, CDR2 LQKENI, per germline. V lost 8 bases and J lost 1, with 14 bases in between. The CDR3 DNA follows: TGTGCCAGCCGTTCTACGGGGGTGAACACCGGGGAGCTGTTTTTT. Amino acid sequence: CASRSTGVNTGELFF.

The V and J genes are TRBV5-6 and TRBJ2-7; D is uncertain. Germline assignment: CDR1 SGHDT and CDR2 YYEEEE. V was trimmed by 1 base and J by 6 bases, leaving 5 bases between them. CDR3 size: 11 residues. The CDR3 loop reads CASSLNSEQYF. Written as DNA, the CDR3 is TGTGCCAGCAGCTTGAACAGCGAGCAGTACTTC.

The chain is built from TRBV7-9 and TRBJ2-1; 10 positions agree with TRBD1. This CDR3 is 14 amino acids long. Per germline, CDR1 SEHNR and CDR2 FQNEAQ (reference sequence). Unmatched junction bases numbered 5, after V lost 3 bases and J lost 9 bases. The CDR3 DNA is TGTGCCAGCAGCTTTGGGGACAGGGGAGGTGAGCAGTTCTTC. As protein: CASSFGDRGGEQFF.